This T cell receptor beta chain is drawn from a study of tumor-infiltrating lymphocytes in primary liver carcinoma. Study-wide background: Each of the growths was stage T1-T3 N0M0, extending roughly 4.2 to 11 cm across.

About this clonotype: Here the CDR3 omits its conserved ending phenylalanine or tryptophan, so a read error is the likely source. The DNA is left out, because the CDR3 cannot be placed on it with certainty; the CDR3 is given as TCRdb lists it.

The CDR3 is made up of 16 amino acids, end residues included. Germline V gene sequence: CDR1 SEHNR, CDR2 FQNEAQ (reference sequence). TCR beta cDNA was reverse-transcribed from about 0.45 ug of total RNA. The reaction used a constant-region primer and ProtoScript II reverse transcriptase. Generation of the TCR beta libraries relied on three nested multiplex PCR rounds using slightly modified ARM-PCR. The opening two PCR rounds, approximately 10 cycles each, paired TRBV1-TRBV30 forward primers with a C-beta reverse primer. TCRdb reprocessed the multiplex PCR reads via MiXCR and lists one record per CDR3 protein. The table lists 95,000 to 100,000 distinct CDR3 sequences, approximately 70% of them singletons. Co-extraction of RNA and DNA was performed on about 20-32 mg of unsorted bulk tissue.

The origin of this receptor is a woman aged 60-75 years with primary liver carcinoma and hepatitis B virus infection. The chain is built from TRBV7-9 and TRBJ2-5; the D call TRBD2 from the table was never checked on the DNA. The sequenced sample consisted of liver tumor tissue from sampling region 2. Subset specified: tumor region T2, inferior pole. The CDR3: CASSPRTSGNQETLYL.